The clone carrying this T cell receptor beta chain has just a few counts. The entry originates in a study of T cells after yellow fever vaccination. This CDR3 comprises 14 residues. With V trimmed by 1 base and J by 7 bases, 3 bases remained unmatched. Per germline, CDR1 SGHNT and CDR2 YYREEE (reference sequence). TCRdb independently ran MiXCR on the 5' RACE reads; one entry per CDR3 protein. The table records around 340,000 distinct CDR3 sequences, 8.7% of them present only once. The starting material was PBMCs, obtained on the day of the first yellow fever vaccination. V is TRBV5-4 and J is TRBJ1-4, with 8 bases fitting TRBD1. The receptor was isolated from a man aged 18 to 29 who received the YFV17D yellow fever vaccine. This chain's CDR3 is CASSLQGAAEKLFF. CDR3 DNA: TGTGCCAGCAGCTTGCAGGGGGCGGCTGAAAAACTGTTTTTT.